These 27 T cell receptor beta chains came from one sample sequenced in a study of T-cell reconstitution after alpha-beta-depleted transplantation in children. Unique molecular identifiers were used in preparing the TCRbeta library. TCRdb reprocessed the PCR reads via MiXCR and lists one record per CDR3 protein. The table has about a million distinct CDR3 sequences, about 29% seen once. Here the sequenced sample was PBMCs, mostly from graft donor cells, taken 360 days after TCRalphabeta/CD19-depleted stem cell transplant. Every receptor here comes from a boy under three years old who had a stem cell transplant for SCID, so the T cells may come from the graft donor.

This clonotype was seen a few times. The chain carries TRBV20-1 and TRBJ2-3, with TRBD1 identical over 7 bases. The junction had 2 bases not matched to a gene; V was cut back by 1 base and J by 4 bases. CDR1 and CDR2 (germline): DFQATT, SNEGSKA (reference sequence). The CDR3 has 13 amino acids. The CDR3 is CSARGQGADTQYF. The CDR3 coding sequence is TGCAGTGCTAGAGGACAGGGCGCAGATACGCAGTATTTT.

This clonotype was seen only a few times. The V call is TRBV15, the J call TRBJ2-3; D assignment may be TRBD1 or TRBD2 (6 bases each). Deletions cut 6 bases from V and 2 bases from J, with 12 bases between. CDR3 length: 14 residues. Germline V gene lookup returns CDR1 LNHNV and CDR2 YYDKDF (reference sequence). CDR3 nucleotides: TGTGCCACCAGAAGACGGGGGCCCACAGATACGCAGTATTTT. Its protein product is CATRRRGPTDTQYF.

The chain has TRBV20-1 and TRBJ1-1; a possible D gene is TRBD1 (5 bases). Germline-derived CDR1 and CDR2 are DFQATT and SNEGSKA (reference sequence). The V and J ends lost 1 base and 0 bases respectively, with 12 bases between them. The CDR3 sequence is 15 residues long. This chain's CDR3 is CSARAAGTLNTEAFF. In nucleotides, the CDR3 is TGCAGTGCTAGAGCGGCAGGGACCCTGAACACTGAAGCTTTCTTT.

The chain carries TRBV20-1 and TRBJ2-3; D unresolved. The CDR3 is made up of 13 amino acids. Germline CDR1 and CDR2: DFQATT and SNEGSKA (reference sequence). V was cut by 5 bases and J by 1 base, with 10 bases left in between. CDR3 bases: TGCAGTGCTTTGGCAGGACGCACAGATACGCAGTATTTT. Its protein product is CSALAGRTDTQYF.

This clonotype has just a few counts. The V gene is TRBV7-9, the J gene TRBJ1-6; a weak D match, TRBD1 (5 bases). V lost 3 bases to trimming and J lost 9 bases, with 12 bases between them. Per germline, CDR1 SEHNR and CDR2 FQNEAQ (reference sequence). The CDR3 covers 14 residues. CDR3 bases: TGTGCCAGCAGCTTCCCATGGGGGGGTTCACCCCTCCACTTT. It encodes CASSFPWGGSPLHF.

The chain joins TRBV5-1 to TRBJ2-1; TRBD2 matches at 9 bases. Germline lookup yields CDR1 SGHRS and CDR2 YFSETQ. The CDR3 covers 17 residues. The J segment lost 4 bases and the V segment lost 4 bases, leaving 12 bases of the junction unmatched. DNA of the CDR3: TGCGCCAGCAGCGACCGAGGGTTGGCGGGGGGGTACAATGAGCAGTTCTTC. Its translation is CASSDRGLAGGYNEQFF.

This clonotype was found a few times. The chain combines TRBV7-2 with TRBJ2-3; D gene ambiguous. In germline, CDR1 is SGHTA, CDR2 FQGNSA. V gave up 1 base and J gave up 1 base, with 9 bases separating them. The CDR3 has 15 amino acids. CDR3 bases: TGTGCCAGCAGCTTAGGACTGACGCGCACAGATACGCAGTATTTT. This codes for CASSLGLTRTDTQYF.

The genes are TRBV6-1 and TRBJ1-4; 7 nucleotides match TRBD1. CDR3 length: 15 residues. The V gene's germline CDR1 is MNHNS and CDR2 SASEGT. With 6 bases clipped from V and 6 bases from J, the junction kept 10 bases outside the gene matches. CDR3 region: CASSPLRGSDEKLFF. The CDR3 DNA reads as TGTGCCAGCAGCCCACTCAGGGGGTCAGATGAAAAACTGTTTTTT.

The chain uses TRBV20-1 and TRBJ2-1; TRBD1 is a possible D gene (6 bases). Germline V CDR1 and CDR2: DFQATT, SNEGSKA (reference sequence). The CDR3 consists of 15 residues. The V end was cut by 6 bases, the J end by 1 base, with 16 bases between. The CDR3 region has the DNA TGCAGTGCCAGCGACGTGGGACATTCCTACAATGAGCAGTTCTTC. It translates to CSASDVGHSYNEQFF.

The chain is built from TRBV15 and TRBJ1-5, with 7 bases aligning to TRBD1. CDR3 length equals 17 residues. The V and J ends lost 2 bases and 1 base, in that order; junction bases with no gene match: 8. Germline V gene data show CDR1 as LNHNV and CDR2 as YYDKDF (reference sequence). In DNA form, the CDR3 reads TGTGCCACCAGCAGAACTTCCGGGACAGCGAGCAATCAGCCCCAGCATTTT. Its protein product is CATSRTSGTASNQPQHF.

This clonotype was detected a few times. V gene TRBV12-3 or TRBV12-4 combines with J gene TRBJ2-1; perhaps D is TRBD1 or TRBD2 (6 bases each). CDR3 length: 14 amino acids. V lost 7 bases and J lost 6, with 16 bases in between. The chain's CDR3 is CASTVGGLSNEQFF. Written as DNA, the CDR3 is TGTGCCAGCACCGTAGGGGGGTTAAGCAATGAGCAGTTCTTC.

This clonotype came up once. In DNA, the CDR3 is TGTGCCTGGAGTGTAGGTACTAGCGCAGATACGCAGTATTTT. Amino acids: CAWSVGTSADTQYF. The chain links TRBV30 to TRBJ2-3; 7 bases fit TRBD2. The CDR3 extends over 14 amino acids. J lost 4 bases, V lost 0 bases, and 4 bases had no gene match. Germline loops: CDR1 GTSNPN, CDR2 SVGIG (reference sequence). Full variable domain (outside the CDR3, taken from reference TRBV30 and TRBJ2-3): SQTIHQWPATLVQPVGSPLSLECTVEGTSNPNLYWYRQAAGRGLQLLFYSVGIGQISSEVPQNLSASRPQDRQFILSSKKLLLSDSGFYLCAWSVGTSADTQYFGPGTRLTVL.

This clonotype has a handful of counts. The junction shows a germline mismatch at one end, possibly a read error. CDR3 bases: TGTGCCAGCAGCCAACATAACCGGGACAGGGAAAGCTTC. Residues: CASSQHNRDRESF. The chain links TRBV3-1 to TRBJ2-7; TRBD1 matches 9 bases. CDR1 is LGHDT, CDR2 YNNKEL, per germline (reference sequence). The CDR3 is 13 amino acids.

The rearrangement links TRBV10-3 to TRBJ2-7, with TRBD1 identical over 7 bases. J was trimmed by 3 bases and V by 4 bases; bases with no gene match: 3. Germline V gives CDR1 ENHRY, CDR2 SYGVKD. The CDR3 runs 13 residues. CDR3 DNA sequence: TGTGCCATCAGTGGACAGGGTGGCTACGAGCAGTACTTC. Its translation is CAISGQGGYEQYF.

This chain joins TRBV5-1 and TRBJ1-1, with D unresolved. Germline V gives CDR1 SGHRS, CDR2 YFSETQ. V was cut by 6 bases and J by 0 bases, with 18 bases left in between. The CDR3 totals 16 residues. The CDR3 loop reads CASTILAGTLNTEAFF. The CDR3 DNA reads as TGCGCCAGCACCATACTGGCTGGCACCCTGAACACTGAAGCTTTCTTT.

Notes on this clonotype: One end of the junction is discordant with germline, which a read error may explain. CDR3 bases: TGCAGCGTGACCCTAGCGGGGGAACCCTACGACCAGTACTTC. It specifies CSVTLAGEPYDQYF. V is TRBV29-1 and J is TRBJ2-7; the match to TRBD2 covers 10 bases. The CDR3 is made up of 14 amino acids. The germline CDR1 and CDR2 sequences are SQVTM and ANQGSEA.

This clonotype has just a few counts. This chain uses TRBV7-9 with TRBJ2-3; 13 positions agree with TRBD2. This CDR3 is 17 amino acids long. The junction had 3 bases not matched to a gene; V was cut back by 1 base and J by 2 bases. The germline gives CDR1 SEHNR, CDR2 FQNEAQ (reference sequence). CDR3 residues: CASSLGTSGGPTDTQYF. In nucleotides, the CDR3 is TGTGCCAGCAGCTTAGGGACTAGCGGGGGACCCACAGATACGCAGTATTTT.

The chain links TRBV7-8 to TRBJ1-6; D is ambiguous. The CDR3 is 15 amino acids. Germline V gene data show CDR1 as SGHVS and CDR2 as FQNEAQ. V was clipped by 2 bases and J by 11 bases, with 16 bases between them. This CDR3 is CASSLRFPGGPPLHF. In DNA, the CDR3 is TGTGCCAGCAGCTTACGGTTCCCCGGTGGACCACCCCTCCACTTT.

The chain joins TRBV12-3 or TRBV12-4 to TRBJ1-3; TRBD1 is a possible D gene (5 bases). Trimming stripped 6 bases from V and 4 bases from J, with 10 bases between. The CDR3 has 13 residues. The CDR3 spells CASSPRTGNTIYF. CDR3 nucleotides: TGTGCCAGCAGCCCTAGGACAGGAAACACCATATATTTT.

This clonotype was seen a handful of times. This sequence joins TRBV12-3 or TRBV12-4 and TRBJ2-5, with D perhaps TRBD1 or TRBD2 (6 bases each). V was trimmed by 7 bases and J by 5 bases, leaving 20 bases between them. The length of the CDR3 is 15 residues. The CDR3 nucleotides read TGTGCCAGCACCCCTCAGGGGACTTTCCTTGAGACCCAGTACTTC. It yields the protein CASTPQGTFLETQYF.

This chain uses TRBV6-1 with TRBJ2-1, with D maybe TRBD2 (5 bases). This CDR3 is built from 14 residues. V lost 6 bases, J lost 4 bases, and 13 bases lay in between. Germline V gives CDR1 MNHNS, CDR2 SASEGT. For the CDR3, the DNA is TGTGCCAGCAGGTCCGAGGGCAAATACAATGAGCAGTTCTTC. Protein: CASRSEGKYNEQFF.

The CDR3 sequence: CASSAREGSSYEQYF. In DNA, the CDR3 is TGTGCCAGCAGCGCGAGGGAGGGCAGCTCCTACGAGCAGTACTTC. J is TRBJ2-7 and V is TRBV9; 7 nucleotides line up with TRBD2. This CDR3 comprises 15 residues. Germline V gene lookup returns CDR1 SGDLS and CDR2 YYNGEE. The V segment lost 3 bases and the J segment 0 bases; nucleotides outside the gene matches: 6.

The chain has TRBV6-2 or TRBV6-3 and TRBJ2-7; D may match TRBD1 or TRBD2 (6 bases each). Trimming left V 7 bases short and J 2 bases short, with 15 bases between. The germline gives CDR1 MNHEY, CDR2 SVGEGT. CDR3 length: 14 amino acids. The CDR3 nucleotides read TGTGCCAGCAAAAAACGGGGGCCCCCCTACGAGCAGTACGTC. Its translation: CASKKRGPPYEQYV.

A few counts support this clonotype. The chain uses TRBV15 and TRBJ1-4, with D unresolved. The germline V and J ends were trimmed by 3 bases and 6 bases, with 8 bases remaining between them. From germline, CDR1 is LNHNV and CDR2 YYDKDF (reference sequence). The CDR3 covers 13 residues. The CDR3 DNA reads as TGTGCCACCAGCAGCAACTTTTATGAAAAACTGTTTTTT. Translation: CATSSNFYEKLFF.

The chain uses TRBV20-1 and TRBJ1-6; 8 nucleotides match TRBD1. Germline V CDR1 and CDR2: DFQATT, SNEGSKA (reference sequence). Germline trimming cut 2 bases from V and 6 bases from J; bases unmatched to any gene: 3. CDR3 length: 14 residues. The CDR3 nucleotides are TGCAGTGCTAGACAGGGGGCGATTAATTCACCCCTCCACTTT. It is translated as CSARQGAINSPLHF.

There are a few counts of this clonotype. J is TRBJ2-2 and V is TRBV5-5; the D is unclear. With 2 bases removed from V and 4 bases from J, the gap between germline ends came to 6 bases. In germline, CDR1 is SGHKS, CDR2 YYEKEE (reference sequence). The CDR3 consists of 13 residues. CDR3 sequence reads: CASSFLVTGELFF. CDR3 bases: TGTGCCAGCAGCTTCCTGGTCACCGGGGAGCTGTTTTTT. Variable domain in full (rest from reference TRBV5-5 and TRBJ2-2): DAGVTQSPTHLIKTRGQQVTLRCSPISGHKSVSWYQQVLGQGPQFIFQYYEKEERGRGNFPDRFSARQFPNYSSELNVNALLLGDSALYLCASSFLVTGELFFGEGSRLTVL.

The chain uses TRBV20-1 and TRBJ2-1; 10 bases fit TRBD2. This CDR3 is 14 amino acids long. The germline gives CDR1 DFQATT, CDR2 SNEGSKA (reference sequence). Trimming removed 5 bases from V and 8 bases from J; junction bases left unmatched: 9. CDR3 sequence reads: CSAPRAGGSDEQFF. The CDR3 nucleotides read TGCAGTGCTCCCCGAGCGGGGGGGAGCGATGAGCAGTTCTTC.